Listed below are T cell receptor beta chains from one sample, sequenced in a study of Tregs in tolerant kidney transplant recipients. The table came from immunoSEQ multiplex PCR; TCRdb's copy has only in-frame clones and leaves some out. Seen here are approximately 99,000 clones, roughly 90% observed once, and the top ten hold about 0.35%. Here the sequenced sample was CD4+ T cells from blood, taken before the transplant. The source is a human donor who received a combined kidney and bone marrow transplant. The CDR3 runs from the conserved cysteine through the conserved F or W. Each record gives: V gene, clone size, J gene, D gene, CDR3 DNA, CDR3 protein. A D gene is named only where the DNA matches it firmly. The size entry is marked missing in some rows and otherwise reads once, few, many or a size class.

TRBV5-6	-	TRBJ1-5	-	TGTGCCAGCAGCTTGGGCCAGATCAATCAGCCCCAGCATTTT	CASSLGQINQPQHF
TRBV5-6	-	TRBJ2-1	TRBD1	TGTGCCAGCAGTCCTGACAGGGGATCCTACAATGAGCAGTTCTTC	CASSPDRGSYNEQFF
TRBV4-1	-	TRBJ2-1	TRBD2	TGCGCCAGCACTCTCGGTAGGACTAGCGGGACTTACAATGAGCAGTTCTTC	CASTLGRTSGTYNEQFF
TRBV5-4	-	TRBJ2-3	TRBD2	TGTGCCAGCAGCCCTCTAGCGGGACCCACTAGCACAGATACGCAGTATTTT	CASSPLAGPTSTDTQYF
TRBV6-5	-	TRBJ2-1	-	TGTGCCAGCAGTTACTCGGGTTCTCTCGGCGGGAATGAGCAGTTCTTC	CASSYSGSLGGNEQFF
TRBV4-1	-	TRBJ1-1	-	TGCGCCAGCAGTGGGGGGGTCAACACTGAAGCTTTCTTT	CASSGGVNTEAFF
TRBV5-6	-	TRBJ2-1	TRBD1	TGTGCCAGCAGCCGGACAGGGGGAGGTCACAATGAGCAGTTCTTC	CASSRTGGGHNEQFF
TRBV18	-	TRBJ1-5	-	TGTGCCAGCTCACCGATAGCGGGAGCCAATCAGCCCCAGCATTTT	CASSPIAGANQPQHF
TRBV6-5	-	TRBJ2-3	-	TGTGCCAGCAGACCACTACAGGTGGATACGCAGTATTTT	CASRPLQVDTQYF
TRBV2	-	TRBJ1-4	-	TGTGCCAGCAGTGAAGCGCTTGGGGGCGGGCGTGAAAAACTGTTTTTT	CASSEALGGGREKLFF
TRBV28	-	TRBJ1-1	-	TGTGCCAGCGCGGGGAACACTGAAGCTTTCTTT	CASAGNTEAFF
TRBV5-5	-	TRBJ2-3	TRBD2	TGTGCCAGCAGCCTCCCCGGGCGGGGGACAGATACGCAGTATTTT	CASSLPGRGTDTQYF
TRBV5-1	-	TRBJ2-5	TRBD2	TGCGCCAGCAGCTTGGTGTCTAGCGGGAGAGGAGAGACCCAGTACTTC	CASSLVSSGRGETQYF
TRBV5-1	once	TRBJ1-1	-	TGCGCCAGCAGCAGTGGGCCGAACACTGAAGCTTTCTTT	CASSSGPNTEAFF
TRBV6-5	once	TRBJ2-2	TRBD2	TGTGCCAGCAGAAAGCGGGGGCGGGCCGGGGAGCTGTTTTTT	CASRKRGRAGELFF
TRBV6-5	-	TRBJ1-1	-	TGTGCCAGCAACGTACAGAAAAACACTGAAGCTTTCTTT	CASNVQKNTEAFF
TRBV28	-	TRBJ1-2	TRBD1	TGTGCCAGCAGTTCGCTGCCGGGACAGGATTATGGCTACACCTTC	CASSSLPGQDYGYTF
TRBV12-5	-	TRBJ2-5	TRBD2	TGTGCTAGTGGTTTGGGACTAGCGGGGGGGAGGGAGACCCAGTACTTC	CASGLGLAGGRETQYF
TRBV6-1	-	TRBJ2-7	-	TGTGCCAGCAGCTTCAGATACGAGCAGTACTTC	CASSFRYEQYF
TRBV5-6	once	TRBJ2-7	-	TGTGCCAGCAGCTTGGATCCCAGGGATTACGAGCAGTACTTC	CASSLDPRDYEQYF
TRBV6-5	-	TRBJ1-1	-	TGTGCCAGCAGAAACAGGGCAAGCACTGAAGCTTTCTTT	CASRNRASTEAFF
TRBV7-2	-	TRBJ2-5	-	TGTGCCAGCAGCTTTCTTGGGCTACACCAAGAGACCCAGTACTTC	CASSFLGLHQETQYF
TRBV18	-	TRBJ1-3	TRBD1	TGTGCCAGCTCACCACTGACAGGGCTAGCCTCTGGAAACACCATATATTTT	CASSPLTGLASGNTIYF
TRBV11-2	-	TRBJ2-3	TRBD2	TGTGCCAGCAGCAGGGGGACTAGCGGGCCAGATACGCAGTATTTT	CASSRGTSGPDTQYF
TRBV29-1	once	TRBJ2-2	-	TGCAGCGTTGTGGAGGACAACACCGGGGAGCTGTTTTTT	CSVVEDNTGELFF
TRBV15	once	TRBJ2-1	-	TGTGCCACCAGCAGAGATGGCCGCAATGAGCAGTTCTTC	CATSRDGRNEQFF
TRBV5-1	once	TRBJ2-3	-	TGCGCCAGCAGCTTTCAGGGCACAGATACGCAGTATTTT	CASSFQGTDTQYF
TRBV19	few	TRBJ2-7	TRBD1	TGTGCCAGTAGTACGGGGAGATCGGGACAGGTCTACGAGCAGTACTTC	CASSTGRSGQVYEQYF
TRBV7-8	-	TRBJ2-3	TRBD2	TGTGCCAGCAGCCCGACTAGCGGAGGGAGCACAGATACGCAGTATTTT	CASSPTSGGSTDTQYF
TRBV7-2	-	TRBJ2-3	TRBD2	TGTGCCAGCAGCTTAGGAGGAGCGGGAACAGATACGCAGTATTTT	CASSLGGAGTDTQYF
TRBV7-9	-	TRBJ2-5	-	TGTGCCAGCAGCTCCTCCCATGGGCGCTCGAGTTGGGAGACCCAGTACTTC	CASSSSHGRSSWETQYF
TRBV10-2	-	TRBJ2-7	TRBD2	TGCGCCAGCAGTGGTAGCGGGAGATCGGGCGAGCAGTACTTC	CASSGSGRSGEQYF
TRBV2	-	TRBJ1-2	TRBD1	TGTGCCAGCAGTGAGGGAATAGGGGGCGGCTACACCTTC	CASSEGIGGGYTF
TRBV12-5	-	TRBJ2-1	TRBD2	TGTGCTAGTGGTTTTAGCGGGGGGATGTATGAGCAGTTCTTC	CASGFSGGMYEQFF
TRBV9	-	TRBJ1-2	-	TGTGCCAGCAGCGTCGCCGGAGGGGAGTTGGACTATGGCTACACCTTC	CASSVAGGELDYGYTF
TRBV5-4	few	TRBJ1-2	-	TGTGCCAGCAGGCAGACAGAATTCTATGGCTACACCTTC	CASRQTEFYGYTF
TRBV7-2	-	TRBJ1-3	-	TGTGCCAGCAGCTTACGCGGGCGACCTGGAAACACCATATATTTT	CASSLRGRPGNTIYF
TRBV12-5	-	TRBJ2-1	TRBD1	TGTGCTAGTGTCCCGGGACAGGGTTACAATGAGCAGTTCTTC	CASVPGQGYNEQFF
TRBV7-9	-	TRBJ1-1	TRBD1	TGTGCCAGCAGCCCACGGGACAGGGAGGGCACTGAAGCTTTCTTT	CASSPRDREGTEAFF
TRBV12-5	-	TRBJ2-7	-	TGTGCTAGTGGTTTGGATTCAGGGGGGTCCTACGAGCAGTACTTC	CASGLDSGGSYEQYF
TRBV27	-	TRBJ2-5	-	TGTGCCAGCAGGGGACTTGGGGGTCCACAAGAGACCCAGTACTTC	CASRGLGGPQETQYF
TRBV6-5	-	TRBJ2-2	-	TGTGCCAGCTGGAGGGCCACCGGGGAGCTGTTTTTT	CASWRATGELFF